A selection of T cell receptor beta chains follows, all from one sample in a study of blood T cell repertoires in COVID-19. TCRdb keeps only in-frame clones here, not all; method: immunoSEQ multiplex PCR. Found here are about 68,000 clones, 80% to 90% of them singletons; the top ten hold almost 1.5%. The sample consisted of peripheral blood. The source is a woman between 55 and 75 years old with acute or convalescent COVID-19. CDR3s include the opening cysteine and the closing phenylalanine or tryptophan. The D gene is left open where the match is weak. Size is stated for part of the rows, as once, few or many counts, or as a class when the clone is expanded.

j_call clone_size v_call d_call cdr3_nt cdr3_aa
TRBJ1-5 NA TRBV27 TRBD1 TGTGCCAGCGGACGACAGGGAAATAGCAATCAGCCCCAGCATTTT CASGRQGNSNQPQHF
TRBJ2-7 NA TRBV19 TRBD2 TGTGCCAGTAGTACCACTAGCGGGGGAACGATAGGCGAGCAGTACTTC CASSTTSGGTIGEQYF
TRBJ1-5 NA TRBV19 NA TGTGCCAGTAGTATAAAGGGAGGATGGGCCCAGCATTTT CASSIKGGWAQHF
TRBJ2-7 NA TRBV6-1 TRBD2 TGTGCCAGCAGTGAAAGACATAGCGGGGGGACCGCCTACGAGCAGTACTTC CASSERHSGGTAYEQYF
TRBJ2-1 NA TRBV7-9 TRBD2 TGTGCCAGCAGGTCATCCGGGACTAGCGGAAACAATGAGCAGTTCTTC CASRSSGTSGNNEQFF
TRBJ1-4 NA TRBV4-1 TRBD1 TGCGCCAGCAGCCAAGATCTCGTGCCGGGACAGATTAATGAAAAACTGTTTTTT CASSQDLVPGQINEKLFF
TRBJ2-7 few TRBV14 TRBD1 TGTGCCAGCAGCCACGGCAGGGGGCTTTACGAGCAGTACTTC CASSHGRGLYEQYF
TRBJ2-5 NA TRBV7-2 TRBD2 TGTGCCAGCAGCCCAAGGTCTAGCGGGAGAGAGACCCAGTACTTC CASSPRSSGRETQYF
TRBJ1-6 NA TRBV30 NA TGTGCCTGGAGTGTGAGGGGGAATTCACCCCTCCACTTT CAWSVRGNSPLHF
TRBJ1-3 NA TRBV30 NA TGTGCCTGGAGTGTAGCGTGGAAGGCGGGAAACACCATATATTTT CAWSVAWKAGNTIYF
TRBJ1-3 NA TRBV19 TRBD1 TGTGCCAGTACCCGACAGGGGGGCCCGTCGGGAAACACCATATATTTT CASTRQGGPSGNTIYF
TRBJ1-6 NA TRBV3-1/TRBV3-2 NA TGTGCCAGCAGAGGGGCCTATCATAATTCACCCCTCCACTTT CASRGAYHNSPLHF
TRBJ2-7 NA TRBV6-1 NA TGTGCCAGCAGTGAGCTTTGGACAGCCGCTTCCTACGAGCAGTACTTC CASSELWTAASYEQYF
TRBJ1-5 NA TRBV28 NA TGTGCCAGCAGCTTTACAGGGTCTAGCAATCAGCCCCAGCATTTT CASSFTGSSNQPQHF
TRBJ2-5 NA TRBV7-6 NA TGTGCCAGCAGCTTGGGGAGAGGTTCCGGGGAGACCCAGTACTTC CASSLGRGSGETQYF
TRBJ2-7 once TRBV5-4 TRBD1 TGTGCCAGCAGAAAAACAGGGGGCAGGGACGAGCAGTACTTC CASRKTGGRDEQYF
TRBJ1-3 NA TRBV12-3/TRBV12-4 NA TGTGCCAGCAGGCCAGCGGGAGACACCATATATTTT CASRPAGDTIYF
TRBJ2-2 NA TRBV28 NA TGTGCCAGCAGTTTATCATGGGGGCAACTTCCTGGTGGCGGGGAGCTGTTTTTT CASSLSWGQLPGGGELFF
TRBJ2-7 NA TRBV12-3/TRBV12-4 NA TGTGCCAGCAGACGGACATACGAGCAGTACTTC CASRRTYEQYF
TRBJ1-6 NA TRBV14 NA TGTGCCAGCAGCCAAGAACGGGGTCCGGCTCCAAATTCACCCCTCCACTTT CASSQERGPAPNSPLHF
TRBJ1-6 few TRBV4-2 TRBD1 TGTGCCAGCAGCCCGGGACAGGGGTCCTATAATTCACCCCTCCACTTT CASSPGQGSYNSPLHF
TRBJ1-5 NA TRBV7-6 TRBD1 TGTGCCAGCAGCTTGGGTCCTCCGGGACAGGGTTACAATCAGCCCCAGCATTTT CASSLGPPGQGYNQPQHF
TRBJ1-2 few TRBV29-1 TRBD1 TGCAGCGTAGGACTGGGACAGGGGGCTCGTGGCTACACCTTC CSVGLGQGARGYTF
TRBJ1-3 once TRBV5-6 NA TGTGCCAGCAGTCGGGGGGCCCGTCACGGAAACACCATATATTTT CASSRGARHGNTIYF
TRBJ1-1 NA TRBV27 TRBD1 TGTGCCAGCAGATCAGGGGGCAATACTGAAGCTTTCTTT CASRSGGNTEAFF
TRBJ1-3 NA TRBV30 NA TGTGCCTGGAGTGCGGGGACTCCTGGAAACACCATATATTTT CAWSAGTPGNTIYF
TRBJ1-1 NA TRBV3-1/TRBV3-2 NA TGTGCCAGCAGCCATCAATCGACACCCAACACTGAAGCTTTCTTT CASSHQSTPNTEAFF